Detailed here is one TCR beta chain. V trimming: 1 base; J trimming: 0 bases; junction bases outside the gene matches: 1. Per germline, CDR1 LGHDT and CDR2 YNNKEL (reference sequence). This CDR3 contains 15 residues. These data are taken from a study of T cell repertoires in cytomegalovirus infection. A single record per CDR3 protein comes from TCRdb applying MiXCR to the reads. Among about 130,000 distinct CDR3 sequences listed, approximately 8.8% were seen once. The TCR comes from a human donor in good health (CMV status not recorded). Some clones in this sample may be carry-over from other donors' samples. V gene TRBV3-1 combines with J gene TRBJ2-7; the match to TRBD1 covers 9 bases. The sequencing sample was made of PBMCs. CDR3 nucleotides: TGTGCCAGCAGCCAAGGGACAGGGGCCTCCTACGAGCAGTACTTC. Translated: CASSQGTGASYEQYF.